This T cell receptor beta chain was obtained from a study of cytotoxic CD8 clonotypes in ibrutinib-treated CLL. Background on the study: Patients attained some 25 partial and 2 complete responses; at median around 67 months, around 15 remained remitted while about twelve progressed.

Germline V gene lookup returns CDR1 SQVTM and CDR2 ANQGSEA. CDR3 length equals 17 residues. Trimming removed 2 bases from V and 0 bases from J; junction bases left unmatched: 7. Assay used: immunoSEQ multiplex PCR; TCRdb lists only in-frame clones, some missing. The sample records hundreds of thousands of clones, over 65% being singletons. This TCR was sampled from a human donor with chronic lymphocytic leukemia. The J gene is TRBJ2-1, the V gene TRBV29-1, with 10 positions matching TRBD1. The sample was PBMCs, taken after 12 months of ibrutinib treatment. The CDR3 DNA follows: TGCAGCGTTGAATCGGGGGGACAGGGGTACTCCTACAATGAGCAGTTCTTC. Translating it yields CSVESGGQGYSYNEQFF.